The next 32 T cell receptor beta chains were all read from a single sample in a study of blood T cell repertoires in COVID-19. Profiling relied on immunoSEQ multiplex PCR, and the TCRdb table lists in-frame clones only, not all of them. The table has 400,000 to 550,000 clones, about 90% seen once. The sequenced material came from PBMCs or T cells enriched from blood (not recorded which). The source of these receptors is a woman aged 18-29 years with acute COVID-19.

The chain has TRBV10-2 and TRBJ2-5, with D unresolved. This CDR3 spans 13 amino acids. Germline values: CDR1 WSHSY, CDR2 SAAADI. Trimming shortened V by 8 bases and J by 1 base, and 11 bases separated the two germline ends. The CDR3 DNA follows: TGCGCCAGCCGGGTCGGCTTCCAAGAGACCCAGTACTTC. Translation gives CASRVGFQETQYF.

The chain joins TRBV12-3 or TRBV12-4 to TRBJ2-7; 8 bases align to TRBD1. The junction had 4 bases not matched to a gene; V was cut back by 6 bases and J by 3 bases. The CDR3 has 13 residues. CDR3 sequence: CASSQGQGYEQYF. The CDR3 bases are TGTGCCAGCAGCCAAGGACAGGGCTACGAGCAGTACTTC.

This clone was observed a single time. The chain links TRBV12-3 or TRBV12-4 to TRBJ1-2; the match to TRBD1 covers 8 bases. There are 13 residues in the CDR3. Germline trimming cut 5 bases from V and 5 bases from J; bases unmatched to any gene: 4. The chain's CDR3 is CASSTGGKYGYTF. DNA of the CDR3: TGTGCCAGCAGTACAGGGGGTAAATATGGCTACACCTTC.

On this clone: The junction and the germline gene differ at one end; a read error may be behind it. The rearrangement links TRBV6-5 to TRBJ1-3; D ambiguous. CDR1 is MNHEY, CDR2 SVGAGI, per germline. The CDR3 consists of 14 residues. The CDR3 region has the DNA TGTGCCAGCACTTACCTGAGCTCTGGAAACACCATATATTTT. Residues: CASTYLSSGNTIYF.

V is TRBV6-5 and J is TRBJ1-2; a possible D gene is TRBD1 (5 bases). Germline loops: CDR1 MNHEY, CDR2 SVGAGI. CDR3 length equals 15 residues. V lost 6 bases to trimming and J lost 1 base, with 15 bases between them. The CDR3 spells CASRPSGRDNYGYTF. Here the CDR3 DNA reads TGTGCCAGCAGACCCTCGGGCAGGGATAACTATGGCTACACCTTC.

This chain connects TRBV3-1 (or the pseudogene TRBV3-2) to TRBJ2-7, with D perhaps matching TRBD2 (6 bases). The CDR3 is 16 residues long. CDR1 LGHDT and CDR2 YNNKEL come from the germline V gene (reference sequence). V was pared by 4 bases and J by 0 bases, with 16 bases between. The CDR3 nucleotides are TGTGCCAGCAGCCCTGTTTGGGCCGGGAGCTCCTACGAGCAGTACTTC. It codes for CASSPVWAGSSYEQYF.

In its sample, this clone was seen once. J is TRBJ2-7 and V is TRBV4-3; the match to TRBD2 covers 9 bases. Germline CDR1 LGHNA, CDR2 YSLEER. Losses at the gene ends were 0 bases for V and 7 bases for J; bases not matched to a gene: 10. CDR3 length: 16 amino acids. CDR3 sequence reads: CASSQEVSSGVWEQYF. The CDR3 DNA follows: TGCGCCAGCAGCCAAGAAGTATCTAGCGGGGTCTGGGAGCAGTACTTC.

The genes are TRBV5-1 and TRBJ1-2; D uncertain. Trimming cost V 4 bases and J 6 bases, with 19 bases left between them. The CDR3 spans 15 residues. CDR1 SGHRS and CDR2 YFSETQ come from the germline V gene. CDR3 amino acids: CASSAQIRKEDGYTF. The CDR3 bases are TGCGCCAGCAGCGCTCAAATCCGGAAAGAGGATGGCTACACCTTC.

This chain connects TRBV28 to TRBJ1-4; D is unclear. From germline, CDR1 is MDHEN and CDR2 SYDVKM. The CDR3 totals 14 residues. Between the trimmed V and J ends, which lost 3 bases and 0 bases, there was a span of 5 bases. The CDR3 here is CASSLQATNEKLFF. The CDR3 bases are TGTGCCAGCAGTTTGCAGGCAACTAATGAAAAACTGTTTTTT.

This rearrangement joins TRBV2 to TRBJ2-1, with D unresolved. Trimming took off 10 bases at V and 0 bases at J, with 16 bases between the two ends. Germline values: CDR1 SNHLY, CDR2 FYNNEI. The CDR3 is 15 residues long. DNA of the CDR3: TGTGCCATCGTCCCCCAGGTGTCCTCCTACAATGAGCAGTTCTTC. This sequence encodes CAIVPQVSSYNEQFF.

The chain couples TRBV5-4 to TRBJ2-1; D possibly corresponds to TRBD1 (6 bases). The CDR3 runs to 16 residues. Germline CDR1 SGHNT, CDR2 YYREEE (reference sequence). The ends were cut back, 5 bases at V and 4 bases at J, with 19 bases in the middle. The CDR3 DNA reads as TGTGCCAGCAGACCTGAATTGGACAGTTATTACAATGAGCAGTTCTTC. Its protein is CASRPELDSYYNEQFF.

V usage is TRBV10-3 and J usage is TRBJ1-4; TRBD1 might be the D (5 bases). Germline lookup yields CDR1 ENHRY and CDR2 SYGVKD. V was clipped by 1 base and J by 4 bases, with 10 bases between them. CDR3 size: 15 residues. The CDR3 sequence is CAISEFGGDNEKLFF. The CDR3 nucleotides are TGTGCCATCAGTGAGTTCGGGGGGGATAATGAAAAACTGTTTTTT.

The chain combines TRBV4-1 with TRBJ2-1; D is perhaps TRBD2 (5 bases). The CDR3 is made up of 17 amino acids. V lost 3 bases and J 4 bases, leaving 19 bases between the germline ends. From germline, CDR1 is MGHRA and CDR2 YSYEKL. CDR3 region: CASSHVGIRQLYNEQFF. In DNA form, the CDR3 reads TGCGCCAGCAGCCATGTCGGGATTCGGCAGCTTTACAATGAGCAGTTCTTC.

CDR3 sequence reads: CASSRVLEAFF. The CDR3, as DNA: TGTGCCAGCAGCCGGGTACTGGAAGCTTTCTTT. The rearrangement joins TRBV5-6 to TRBJ1-1; no reliable D call. Germline lookup yields CDR1 SGHDT and CDR2 YYEEEE. V dropped 4 bases and J dropped 8 bases, with 9 bases sitting between them. This CDR3 spans 11 amino acids.

This clone was seen just once. The chain employs TRBV29-1 and TRBJ2-1; 10 nucleotides match TRBD2. Germline V CDR1 and CDR2: SQVTM, ANQGSEA. V lost 5 bases, J lost 5 bases, and 18 bases stayed unmatched. This CDR3 comprises 18 residues. The CDR3 DNA sequence: TGCAGCGTTCGGGGTTCGTCCCTACTAGCGGGACGCAACAATGAGCAGTTCTTC. As protein: CSVRGSSLLAGRNNEQFF.

The chain recombines TRBV4-1 with TRBJ2-7, with 10 bases fitting TRBD2. Trimming at V came to 4 bases and at J to 4 bases, leaving 4 bases not matched to a gene. Germline CDR1 and CDR2: MGHRA and YSYEKL. The CDR3 totals 14 residues. This CDR3 reads CASSRGLAEYEQYF. The CDR3 DNA reads TGCGCCAGCAGCCGAGGACTAGCGGAGTACGAGCAGTACTTC.

J is TRBJ1-2 and V is TRBV14; a possible D gene is TRBD1 (5 bases). CDR1 and CDR2 (germline): SGHDN, FVKESK. This CDR3 is built from 14 residues. V was clipped by 5 bases and J by 4 bases, with 14 bases between them. This chain's CDR3 is CASSSQVQGYGYTF. The CDR3 DNA reads as TGTGCCAGCAGCTCACAGGTCCAAGGCTATGGCTACACCTTC.

The CDR3 here is CASSEAPGTGKAQYF. The CDR3 DNA reads as TGTGCCAGCAGTGAAGCACCAGGGACAGGGAAGGCGCAGTACTTC. The chain links TRBV6-1 to TRBJ2-7; the match to TRBD1 covers 9 bases. The CDR3 loop spans 15 amino acids. Germline values: CDR1 MNHNS, CDR2 SASEGT. V was clipped by 0 bases and J by 9 bases; unmatched bases: 9.

The count of this clone is one. The chain recombines TRBV20-1 with TRBJ2-7; TRBD1 agrees at 10 bases. The V and J ends lost 3 bases and 3 bases, in that order; junction bases with no gene match: 8. The germline gives CDR1 DFQATT, CDR2 SNEGSKA (reference sequence). CDR3 length equals 15 residues. As DNA, the CDR3 is TGCAGTGCTAGTCTCCCCGGGGACAGGGGCTACGAGCAGTACTTC. Residues: CSASLPGDRGYEQYF.

This chain connects TRBV5-1 to TRBJ2-7; D call uncertain. Trimming cost V 1 base and J 5 bases, with 7 bases left between them. CDR3 length: 12 residues. Germline CDR1 reads SGHRS; CDR2 reads YFSETQ. The CDR3 nucleotides are TGCGCCAGCAGCTTGAGAGGCCACGAGCAGTACTTC. Its translation is CASSLRGHEQYF.

The V gene is TRBV18, the J gene TRBJ1-4; TRBD1 matches 7 bases. The germline CDR1 and CDR2 sequences are KGHSH and LQKENI. V was pared by 3 bases and J by 2 bases, with 6 bases of the junction left unmatched. The CDR3 length is 16 residues. For the CDR3, the DNA is TGTGCCAGCTCACCGCCCCACAGGGGCACTAATGAAAAACTGTTTTTT. The encoded protein is CASSPPHRGTNEKLFF.

This clone has a single count. The same CDR3 can be traced to other DNA sequences in this sample. This chain joins TRBV7-3 and TRBJ2-2, with a tentative D call TRBD1 (5 bases). The CDR3 is 14 residues long. V was shortened by 5 bases and J by 2 bases, with 9 bases between the two germline ends. Germline V gives CDR1 SGHTA, CDR2 FQGTGA. The CDR3 sequence: CASSPTVNTGELFF. DNA of the CDR3: TGTGCCAGCAGCCCGACAGTCAACACCGGGGAGCTGTTTTTT. The variable domain in full, completed from reference TRBV7-3 and TRBJ2-2, reads GAGVSQTPSNKVTEKGKYVELRCDPISGHTALYWYRQSLGQGPEFLIYFQGTGAADDSGLPNDRFFAVRPEGSVSTLKIQRTERGDSAVYLCASSPTVNTGELFFGEGSRLTVL.

V usage is TRBV21-1 and J usage is TRBJ2-3; the table's D call TRBD1 went unverified against the DNA. TRBV21-1 is a pseudogene locus. This CDR3 contains 16 residues. The CDR3 is CASSKGGKGANDTQYF. The CDR3 DNA reads TGTGCCAGCAGCAAAGGGGGGAAGGGGGCGAACGATACGCAGTATTTT.

This rearrangement joins TRBV11-3 to TRBJ2-5; perhaps TRBD1 as D (6 bases). Germline CDR1 SGHNT, CDR2 YENEEA. The V end lost 1 base, the J end lost 5 bases, and 20 bases lay between the germline ends. The CDR3 is made up of 17 amino acids. In DNA form, the CDR3 reads TGTGCCAGCAGCTTAGGAGTACTAAGGGGGTCGGAGGAGACCCAGTACTTC. Its protein product is CASSLGVLRGSEETQYF. Full variable domain (rest looked up from reference TRBV11-3 and TRBJ2-5): EAGVVQSPRYKIIEKKQPVAFWCNPISGHNTLYWYLQNLGQGPELLIRYENEEAVDDSQLPKDRFSAERLKGVDSTLKIQPAELGDSAVYLCASSLGVLRGSEETQYFGPGTRLLVL.

The rearrangement uses TRBV19 and TRBJ1-1; TRBD1 matches at 8 bases. The ends lost 7 bases at V and 1 base at J; junction bases unmatched: 5. Germline V gives CDR1 LNHDA, CDR2 SQIVND (reference sequence). The CDR3 is 14 amino acids. CDR3 in DNA: TGTGCCAGTACCACCGGGACAGGGAACACTGAAGCTTTCTTT. This gives the protein CASTTGTGNTEAFF.

The chain has TRBV19 and TRBJ2-3, with 10 positions matching TRBD2. After removal of 5 bases from V and 4 bases from J, the junction contained 6 bases not matched to a gene. Looked up from germline, CDR1 is LNHDA and CDR2 is SQIVND (reference sequence). This CDR3 has 15 amino acids. CDR3 DNA: TGTGCCAGTAGTGGTCTAGCGGGAGTACCAGATACGCAGTATTTT. Amino acid sequence: CASSGLAGVPDTQYF.

The chain carries TRBV2 and TRBJ2-1; D possibly corresponds to TRBD1 (6 bases). Trimming removed 6 bases from V and 6 bases from J, with 9 bases in between. This CDR3 spans 12 amino acids. Looked up from germline, CDR1 is SNHLY and CDR2 is FYNNEI. CDR3 residues: CASSQGLNEQFF. CDR3 nucleotide sequence: TGTGCCAGCAGCCAGGGGCTCAATGAGCAGTTCTTC.

This clone has only one observation. This CDR3 is also generated by other DNA sequences in the sample. The chain combines TRBV5-5 with TRBJ2-7; TRBD1 agrees at 8 bases. Germline trimming cut 3 bases from V and 0 bases from J; bases unmatched to any gene: 2. Germline lookup yields CDR1 SGHKS and CDR2 YYEKEE (reference sequence). The CDR3 sequence is 14 residues long. This CDR3 is CASSSGTGSYEQYF. As DNA, the CDR3 is TGTGCCAGCAGCTCCGGGACAGGCTCCTACGAGCAGTACTTC. Complete variable domain (other parts from reference TRBV5-5 and TRBJ2-7): DAGVTQSPTHLIKTRGQQVTLRCSPISGHKSVSWYQQVLGQGPQFIFQYYEKEERGRGNFPDRFSARQFPNYSSELNVNALLLGDSALYLCASSSGTGSYEQYFGPGTRLTVT.

This chain links TRBV12-3 or TRBV12-4 with TRBJ1-5; TRBD1 aligns across 8 bases. Trimming removed 6 bases from V and 5 bases from J; junction bases left unmatched: 3. The CDR3 totals 13 residues. In DNA, the CDR3 is TGTGCCAGCAGCGAGACAGGGGATCAGCCCCAGCATTTT. Protein product: CASSETGDQPQHF.

V usage is TRBV13 and J usage is TRBJ1-2, with 9 bases matching TRBD1. V lost 4 bases, J lost 2 bases, and 5 bases stayed unmatched. Germline CDR1 is PRHDT and CDR2 is FYEKMQ (reference sequence). The CDR3 covers 15 residues. The CDR3 DNA sequence: TGTGCCAGCAGCTCGAGGGACAGGGTGAACTATGGCTACACCTTC. Translation: CASSSRDRVNYGYTF.

The CDR3 DNA reads as TGTGCCAGCAGCCCTACAGGGTCTGGAAACACCATATATTTT. Translated, it gives CASSPTGSGNTIYF. The chain is built from TRBV28 and TRBJ1-3; TRBD1 is a possible D gene (6 bases). Germline CDR1 reads MDHEN; CDR2 reads SYDVKM. Trimming took off 6 bases at V and 1 base at J, with 10 bases between the two ends. The CDR3 loop spans 14 amino acids.

V gene TRBV6-5 combines with J gene TRBJ2-7; 7 nucleotides match TRBD1. The CDR3 runs 14 residues. V shed 2 bases, J shed 4 bases, and the junction held 5 bases outside the gene matches. Per the germline V gene, CDR1 is MNHEY and CDR2 is SVGAGI. The CDR3 coding sequence is TGTGCCAGCAGTTACGACAGGGTAGAGTACGAGCAGTACTTC. It specifies CASSYDRVEYEQYF.